The 5 T cell receptor beta chains in this list originate from one sample, sequenced in a study of siplizumab effects on memory and regulatory T cells. This table comes from immunoSEQ multiplex PCR, and its TCRdb copy is limited to in-frame clones, with some not included. The table has around 100,000 clones, 94% seen once; the top ten hold around 0.3%. The sequenced sample was non-Treg CD4+ T cells sorted from blood. The receptors shown here come from a human donor in good health.

V and J are TRBV4-1 and TRBJ2-5; D gene unclear. V lost 3 bases to trimming and J lost 4 bases, with 6 bases between them. Germline values: CDR1 MGHRA, CDR2 YSYEKL. CDR3 size: 12 residues. CDR3 DNA: TGCGCCAGCAGCCATCAAAGAGAGACCCAGTACTTC. Translating gives CASSHQRETQYF.

The J gene is TRBJ1-2, the V gene TRBV28; TRBD1 matches 9 bases. Germline CDR1 is MDHEN and CDR2 is SYDVKM. V was pared by 5 bases and J by 3 bases, with 10 bases of the junction left unmatched. The CDR3 is 16 residues long. In DNA form, the CDR3 reads TGTGCCAGCAGTCCCGGGACAGGGAGTGTCGACTATGGCTACACCTTC. Translated, it gives CASSPGTGSVDYGYTF.

The chain is built from TRBV27 and TRBJ1-2; 8 positions match TRBD1. The CDR3 has 16 amino acids. V was pared by 4 bases and J by 5 bases, with 12 bases of the junction left unmatched. CDR1 is MNHEY and CDR2 is SMNVEV in the germline V gene (reference sequence). The CDR3 DNA sequence: TGTGCCAGCAGTTACTCCTCCGGACAGGGTGGATATGGCTACACCTTC. This encodes CASSYSSGQGGYGYTF.

The genes are TRBV18 and TRBJ1-5; D remains ambiguous. Trimming left V 2 bases short and J 0 bases short, with 8 bases between. In germline, CDR1 is KGHSH, CDR2 LQKENI. The CDR3 contains 15 residues. The CDR3 reads CASSPGQYSNQPQHF. CDR3 sequence (DNA): TGTGCCAGCTCACCAGGGCAATATAGCAATCAGCCCCAGCATTTT.

The rearrangement uses TRBV11-3 and TRBJ2-3, with TRBD2 matching 9 bases. This CDR3 region has 14 residues. V shed 5 bases and J 1 base; nucleotides not matched to a gene: 1. Germline V lookup: CDR1 SGHNT, CDR2 YENEEA. The CDR3 is CASSAGGRTDTQYF. CDR3 nucleotides: TGTGCCAGCAGCGCGGGGGGGCGCACAGATACGCAGTATTTT.